These 31 T cell receptor beta chains share one sample of origin, sequenced in a study of T-cell memory formation after mild COVID-19. TCRdb re-called the 5' RACE reads with MiXCR, one entry per CDR3 protein. The sample contains fewer than 650,000 distinct CDR3 sequences, roughly 17% of which appear only once. The specimen sequenced was PBMCs or a T cell subset sorted from them (not recorded which). The receptors stem from an adult woman who had mild COVID-19 (a few samples of this study predate the infection). Cell type and time point are not known.

The rearrangement links TRBV7-8 to TRBJ2-7; D call uncertain. The CDR3 is made up of 19 amino acids. V lost 4 bases and J lost 0, with 25 bases in between. The V gene's germline CDR1 is SGHVS and CDR2 FQNEAQ. The CDR3 here is CASSSRETVGSMVSYEQYF. For the CDR3, the DNA is TGTGCCAGCAGCTCCCGAGAAACAGTGGGATCGATGGTCTCCTACGAGCAGTACTTC.

This clonotype has only a few counts. This rearrangement joins TRBV5-1 to TRBJ1-2; 9 bases align to TRBD1. The germline CDR1 and CDR2 sequences are SGHRS and YFSETQ. V shed 0 bases, J shed 8 bases, and the junction held 5 bases outside the gene matches. This CDR3 spans 14 amino acids. In nucleotides, the CDR3 is TGCGCCAGCAGCTTGGGACAGGGGGATGGAGGCTACACCTTC. It is translated as CASSLGQGDGGYTF. Using reference TRBV5-1 and TRBJ1-2 for the parts outside the CDR3, the full variable domain is KAGVTQTPRYLIKTRGQQVTLSCSPISGHRSVSWYQQTPGQGLQFLFEYFSETQRNKGNFPGRFSGRQFSNSRSEMNVSTLELGDSALYLCASSLGQGDGGYTFGSGTRLTVV.

The genes are TRBV7-9 and TRBJ2-5; D is ambiguous. CDR1 SEHNR and CDR2 FQNEAQ come from the germline V gene (reference sequence). The CDR3 loop spans 16 amino acids. Between the trimmed V and J ends, which lost 5 bases and 1 base, there was a span of 17 bases. The CDR3 DNA follows: TGTGCCAGCAGCCCAAATACCGGACGGAGCCAAGAGACCCAGTACTTC. It is translated as CASSPNTGRSQETQYF.

This clonotype was detected a few times. This chain connects TRBV5-1 to TRBJ2-5, with a weak D call TRBD2 (5 bases). V lost 4 bases and J 5 bases, leaving 15 bases between the germline ends. Germline-derived CDR1 and CDR2 are SGHRS and YFSETQ. This CDR3 is built from 14 residues. CDR3 in DNA: TGCGCCAGCAGCACTGGACTCATCGGGGAGACCCAGTACTTC. Its protein product is CASSTGLIGETQYF.

In this sample, this clonotype turned up a few times. The rearrangement links TRBV24-1 to TRBJ2-3; D is undetermined. V lost 3 bases, J lost 4 bases, and 10 bases lay in between. Germline CDR1 is KGHDR and CDR2 is SFDVKD. The CDR3 extends over 14 amino acids. The CDR3 spells CATSDGVPADTQYF. The CDR3, as DNA: TGTGCCACCAGTGATGGGGTTCCCGCAGATACGCAGTATTTT.

This clonotype was seen a few times. The chain carries TRBV13 and TRBJ2-1; 9 nucleotides match TRBD2. Unmatched junction bases numbered 14, after V lost 5 bases and J lost 0 bases. Germline V gene sequence: CDR1 PRHDT, CDR2 FYEKMQ (reference sequence). There are 19 residues in the CDR3. The CDR3 loop reads CASSHGDWRGGRSYNEQFF. The CDR3 bases are TGTGCCAGCAGCCACGGTGATTGGCGGGGGGGACGCTCCTACAATGAGCAGTTCTTC.

This clonotype was counted a few times. This chain connects TRBV9 to TRBJ2-6; no definite D call. Germline V gene lookup returns CDR1 SGDLS and CDR2 YYNGEE. V was clipped by 4 bases and J by 5 bases, with 16 bases between them. CDR3 size: 16 residues. The CDR3 nucleotides read TGTGCCAGCAGCCCGGCCCCGAAGACATGGGCCAACGTCCTGACTTTC. Translation gives CASSPAPKTWANVLTF.

The CDR3 nucleotides are TGCAGCGTTCGCAGGAGTGGGGATTCCGAGCAGTACTTC. Protein sequence: CSVRRSGDSEQYF. The chain is built from TRBV29-1 and TRBJ2-7; D ambiguous. CDR1 is SQVTM and CDR2 is ANQGSEA in the germline V gene. The V end was cut by 5 bases, the J end by 6 bases, with 17 bases between. The CDR3 runs to 13 residues.

This clonotype was observed a handful of times. The genes are TRBV5-1 and TRBJ2-2; 9 bases match TRBD1. V was clipped by 7 bases and J by 5 bases; unmatched bases: 9. Germline V gene data show CDR1 as SGHRS and CDR2 as YFSETQ. The CDR3 length is 15 residues. Here the CDR3 reads CASETGGVFTGELFF. The DNA for the CDR3 is TGCGCCAGCGAAACAGGGGGCGTATTTACCGGGGAGCTGTTTTTT.

V is TRBV24-1 and J is TRBJ2-5, with 9 positions matching TRBD1. The J segment lost 2 bases and the V segment lost 3 bases, leaving 3 bases of the junction unmatched. Germline V gives CDR1 KGHDR, CDR2 SFDVKD. CDR3 length: 15 amino acids. The CDR3 sequence is CATSDTGQGQETQYF. DNA for the CDR3: TGTGCCACCAGTGATACCGGACAGGGGCAAGAGACCCAGTACTTC.

This clonotype has just a few counts. The V call is TRBV11-2, the J call TRBJ2-1; the D is unclear. Trimming left V 4 bases short and J 10 bases short, with 14 bases between. The CDR3 consists of 13 residues. Germline V gene lookup returns CDR1 SGHAT and CDR2 FQNNGV. The CDR3 loop is CASSSTWIQEQFF. The CDR3 DNA sequence: TGTGCCAGCAGCTCGACTTGGATACAAGAGCAGTTCTTC.

The J gene is TRBJ2-7, the V gene TRBV27, with 7 bases lining up with TRBD2. This CDR3 has 14 residues. The germline V gene encodes CDR1 MNHEY and CDR2 SMNVEV (reference sequence). With V trimmed by 8 bases and J by 6 bases, 13 bases remained unmatched. The DNA for the CDR3 is TGTGCCAGCCGACGCAAGGCGGGAGATGGCGAGCAGTACTTC. It yields the protein CASRRKAGDGEQYF.

There are a few counts of this clonotype. The chain uses TRBV24-1 and TRBJ2-2; 8 bases are shared with TRBD1. From germline, CDR1 is KGHDR and CDR2 SFDVKD. Trimming took 3 bases from V and 7 from J; bases not matched to a gene: 12. This CDR3 spans 17 amino acids. The CDR3 DNA reads as TGTGCCACCAGTGATCGTTGGACAGGGTTGAGTGTCGGGGAGCTGTTTTTT. It translates to CATSDRWTGLSVGELFF.

The chain is built from TRBV9 and TRBJ2-2, with TRBD2 matching 12 bases. The germline V gene encodes CDR1 SGDLS and CDR2 YYNGEE. V shed 4 bases, J shed 6 bases, and the junction held 7 bases outside the gene matches. The CDR3 runs 16 residues. The CDR3 region is CASSPPGLAGPGELFF. CDR3 nucleotide sequence: TGTGCCAGCAGCCCTCCGGGACTAGCGGGCCCCGGGGAGCTGTTTTTT.

V usage is TRBV20-1 and J usage is TRBJ2-3, with 7 nucleotides matching TRBD2. The CDR3 loop spans 17 amino acids. The V and J ends lost 0 bases and 0 bases, in that order; junction bases with no gene match: 9. Germline assignment: CDR1 DFQATT and CDR2 SNEGSKA (reference sequence). CDR3 sequence: CSARDLGGRGSTDTQYF. The CDR3 nucleotides read TGCAGTGCTAGAGATTTGGGTGGGCGGGGGAGCACAGATACGCAGTATTTT.

This clonotype showed up just a few times. The chain couples TRBV4-1 to TRBJ2-7; D assignment may be TRBD1 or TRBD2 (6 bases each). This CDR3 spans 16 amino acids. V was cut by 0 bases and J by 5 bases, with 17 bases left in between. Germline CDR1 and CDR2: MGHRA and YSYEKL. For the CDR3, the DNA is TGCGCCAGCAGCCAAGATCATCGACGGGGGCAGAACGAGCAGTACTTC. It encodes CASSQDHRRGQNEQYF.

This clonotype was detected a few times. J is TRBJ2-2 and V is TRBV7-6; D is possibly TRBD2 (7 bases). The germline V gene encodes CDR1 SGHVS and CDR2 FNYEAQ. With 2 bases removed from V and 1 base from J, the gap between germline ends came to 14 bases. This CDR3 is 17 amino acids long. The CDR3 sequence: CASSLRLADRNTGELFF. DNA of the CDR3: TGTGCCAGCAGCTTACGTCTAGCGGACAGGAACACCGGGGAGCTGTTTTTT. Supplemented by reference TRBV7-6 and TRBJ2-2, the full variable domain reads GAGVSQSPRYKVTKRGQDVALRCDPISGHVSLYWYRQALGQGPEFLTYFNYEAQQDKSGLPNDRFSAERPEGSISTLTIQRTEQRDSAMYRCASSLRLADRNTGELFFGEGSRLTVL.

The chain uses TRBV29-1 and TRBJ1-1; D possibly corresponds to TRBD1 (5 bases). The CDR3 consists of 11 residues. Germline V lookup: CDR1 SQVTM, CDR2 ANQGSEA. Deletions cut 8 bases from V and 1 base from J, with 8 bases between. In DNA, the CDR3 is TGCAGCTTGGGGGAGAACACTGAAGCTTTCTTT. It translates to CSLGENTEAFF. Full variable domain (remainder filled in from reference TRBV29-1 and TRBJ1-1): SAVISQKPSRDICQRGTSLTIQCQVDSQVTMMFWYRQQPGQSLTLIATANQGSEATYESGFVIDKFPISRPNLTFSTLTVSNMSPEDSSIYLCSLGENTEAFFGQGTRLTVV.

This clonotype was counted only a few times. V usage is TRBV18 and J usage is TRBJ1-4; 9 bases are shared with TRBD1. Germline V CDR1 and CDR2: KGHSH, LQKENI. Losses at the gene ends were 4 bases for V and 7 bases for J; bases not matched to a gene: 7. CDR3 length equals 15 residues. This CDR3 is CASSLQQGAVEKLFF. Written as DNA, the CDR3 is TGTGCCAGCTCACTCCAACAGGGGGCAGTTGAAAAACTGTTTTTT.

This sequence joins TRBV7-3 and TRBJ2-2; TRBD2 might be the D (5 bases). This CDR3 is 15 amino acids long. With 2 bases removed from V and 5 bases from J, the gap between germline ends came to 12 bases. The germline gives CDR1 SGHTA, CDR2 FQGTGA. The CDR3 loop reads CASSLVPGGTGELFF. CDR3 DNA sequence: TGTGCCAGCAGCTTAGTTCCGGGCGGGACCGGGGAGCTGTTTTTT.

Comment on this clonotype: At one end, the junction sequence differs from germline, possibly due to a read error. V usage is TRBV7-8 and J usage is TRBJ2-2; TRBD2 might be the D (5 bases). The CDR3 contains 16 residues. Germline CDR1 SGHVS, CDR2 FQNEAQ. This chain's CDR3 is CASSPIVAANTGELIF. The CDR3 region has the DNA TGTGCCAGCAGCCCTATCGTAGCCGCGAACACCGGGGAGCTGATTTTT.

V is TRBV24-1 and J is TRBJ2-3; D is unresolved. V shed 4 bases and J shed 2 bases, with 3 bases lying between them. In germline, CDR1 is KGHDR, CDR2 SFDVKD. The CDR3 runs 12 residues. The chain's CDR3 is CATSDDTDTQYF. CDR3 sequence (DNA): TGTGCCACCAGTGACGACACAGATACGCAGTATTTT.

The J gene is TRBJ2-1, the V gene TRBV24-1; no clear D. Germline V lookup: CDR1 KGHDR, CDR2 SFDVKD. The CDR3 runs to 15 residues. V lost 0 bases to trimming and J lost 7 bases, with 12 bases between them. CDR3 in amino acids: CATSDLSAPGNEQFF. In DNA form, the CDR3 reads TGTGCCACCAGTGATTTGTCCGCGCCCGGGAATGAGCAGTTCTTC.

This clonotype occurred a few times. The V and J genes are TRBV5-5 and TRBJ2-5, with 8 bases aligning to TRBD2. The germline V gene has CDR1 SGHKS and CDR2 YYEKEE (reference sequence). V dropped 0 bases and J dropped 1; count of bases not matched to a gene: 2. The CDR3 has 15 amino acids. The CDR3 DNA sequence: TGTGCCAGCAGCTTGGCGGGAGGGGGCCAAGAGACCCAGTACTTC. Protein: CASSLAGGGQETQYF.

The V call is TRBV7-6, the J call TRBJ2-7, with D possibly TRBD1 on 5 matching bases. CDR1 is SGHVS, CDR2 FNYEAQ, per germline. The CDR3 is 15 residues long. The ends were cut back, 8 bases at V and 2 bases at J, with 19 bases in the middle. The CDR3 region is CASSTSFDRTYEQYF. The DNA for the CDR3 is TGTGCCAGCTCAACATCCTTCGACAGAACCTACGAGCAGTACTTC.

This chain uses TRBV3-1 with TRBJ2-5; 9 positions match TRBD2. The germline gives CDR1 LGHDT, CDR2 YNNKEL (reference sequence). The trim removed 4 bases at V and 1 base at J, leaving 4 bases unmatched. The CDR3 sequence is 15 residues long. The CDR3 spells CASSPAGGRQETQYF. CDR3 DNA sequence: TGTGCCAGCAGCCCCGCGGGAGGGCGCCAAGAGACCCAGTACTTC.

This rearrangement joins TRBV12-3 or TRBV12-4 to TRBJ2-1; 9 positions agree with TRBD2. CDR3 size: 17 residues. After removal of 5 bases from V and 8 bases from J, the junction contained 16 bases not matched to a gene. The CDR3 spells CASSLRAGGKFTHEQFF. In nucleotides, the CDR3 is TGTGCCAGCAGTCTCCGAGCGGGAGGAAAGTTTACCCATGAGCAGTTCTTC.

The chain recombines TRBV7-6 with TRBJ2-2; tentative D call: TRBD2 (6 bases). The CDR3 length is 16 residues. V was cut by 3 bases and J by 1 base, with 12 bases left in between. The germline V gene has CDR1 SGHVS and CDR2 FNYEAQ. The CDR3 nucleotides read TGTGCCAGCAGCTTGGGCGGGACGCGGAACACCGGGGAGCTGTTTTTT. This codes for CASSLGGTRNTGELFF. Using reference TRBV7-6 and TRBJ2-2 for the parts outside the CDR3, the full variable domain is GAGVSQSPRYKVTKRGQDVALRCDPISGHVSLYWYRQALGQGPEFLTYFNYEAQQDKSGLPNDRFSAERPEGSISTLTIQRTEQRDSAMYRCASSLGGTRNTGELFFGEGSRLTVL.

This clonotype came up a few times. The chain couples TRBV12-3 or TRBV12-4 to TRBJ1-5; D is unclear. V lost 3 bases and J lost 0, with 12 bases in between. CDR3 length equals 16 residues. Here the CDR3 reads CASSFLVYPSNQPQHF. Here the CDR3 DNA reads TGTGCCAGCAGTTTCTTAGTGTACCCTAGCAATCAGCCCCAGCATTTT.

This clonotype was observed a few times. The rearrangement uses TRBV20-1 and TRBJ1-1; TRBD1 matches 9 bases. The CDR3 runs to 17 residues. Germline-derived CDR1 and CDR2 are DFQATT and SNEGSKA (reference sequence). After removal of 3 bases from V and 1 base from J, the junction contained 12 bases not matched to a gene. The CDR3 nucleotides read TGCAGTGCTAGTGCAACAGGGGGCCGTGGTAGGAACACTGAAGCTTTCTTT. This gives the protein CSASATGGRGRNTEAFF.

This clonotype has a handful of counts. The chain combines TRBV5-6 with TRBJ2-7; 9 bases match TRBD1. Germline CDR1 SGHDT, CDR2 YYEEEE. V was pared by 0 bases and J by 5 bases, with 9 bases of the junction left unmatched. The length of the CDR3 is 16 residues. The CDR3 coding sequence is TGTGCCAGCAGCTTGGAAACCGGGACAGGGATCCACGAGCAGTACTTC. Translated: CASSLETGTGIHEQYF. Full variable domain (remainder filled in from reference TRBV5-6 and TRBJ2-7): DAGVTQSPTHLIKTRGQQVTLRCSPKSGHDTVSWYQQALGQGPQFIFQYYEEEERQRGNFPDRFSGHQFPNYSSELNVNALLLGDSALYLCASSLETGTGIHEQYFGPGTRLTVT.